The T cell receptor beta chain under discussion was sequenced for a study of chemoradiotherapy in HPV16-positive cancers. Study results and limitations: Candidate HPV-specific clones and E7-related TCR motifs grew in tumor during treatment.

Sequenced by immunoSEQ multiplex PCR; TCRdb stores in-frame clones only, minus some. The sample records about 3,500 clones, over 75% being singletons. Details on this clone: Its antigen is currently unknown.

This CDR3 comprises 13 residues. Trimming removed 0 bases at V and 4 bases at J, with 4 bases between. Looked up from germline, CDR1 is SEHNR and CDR2 is FQNEAQ (reference sequence). Repeated repertoire sampling spanned the course of chemoradiotherapy. This clonotype was sampled from a human donor with HPV-associated anogenital cancer. The input for sequencing was tumor tissue, taken from a patient who underwent chemoradiotherapy. The rearrangement links TRBV7-9 to TRBJ1-3, with D unresolved. CDR3 sequence: CASSLAWGNTIYF. The CDR3 DNA follows: TGTGCCAGCAGCTTAGCGTGGGGAAACACCATATATTTT. The whole variable domain, filled in from reference TRBV7-9 and TRBJ1-3, reads DTGVSQNPRHKITKRGQNVTFRCDPISEHNRLYWYRQTLGQGPEFLTYFQNEAQLEKSRLLSDRFSAERPKGSFSTLEIQRTEQGDSAMYLCASSLAWGNTIYFGEGSWLTVV.